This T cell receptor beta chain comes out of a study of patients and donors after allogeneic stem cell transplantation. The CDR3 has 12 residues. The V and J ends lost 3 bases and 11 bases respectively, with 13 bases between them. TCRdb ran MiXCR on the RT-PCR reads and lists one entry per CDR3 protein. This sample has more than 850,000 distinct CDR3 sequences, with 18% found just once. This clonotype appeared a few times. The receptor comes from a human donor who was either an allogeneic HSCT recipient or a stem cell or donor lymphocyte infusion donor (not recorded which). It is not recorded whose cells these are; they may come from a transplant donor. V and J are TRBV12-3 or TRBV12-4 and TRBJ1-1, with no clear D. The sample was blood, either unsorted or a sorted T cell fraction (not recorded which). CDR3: CASSFEGSHAFF. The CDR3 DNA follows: TGTGCCAGCAGTTTTGAGGGCAGCCACGCTTTCTTT.